Below are 3 T cell receptor beta chains sequenced from a single sample in a study of T cell responses to AZD1222 COVID-19 vaccine. Clones were read by immunoSEQ multiplex PCR, and TCRdb kept only the in-frame ones, dropping some. Of approximately 74,000 clones in the sample, around four fifths were seen once. Specimen: peripheral blood, collected 28 days after the second AZD1222 dose. All receptors come from an adult who received the AZD1222 COVID-19 vaccine.

This chain's CDR3 is CASSIDRWGREETQYF. As DNA, the CDR3 is TGTGCCAGTAGTATAGATCGATGGGGCAGGGAAGAGACCCAGTACTTC. The chain recombines TRBV19 with TRBJ2-5, with D perhaps TRBD1 (5 bases). This CDR3 has 16 residues. Looked up from germline, CDR1 is LNHDA and CDR2 is SQIVND (reference sequence). V lost 0 bases, J lost 3 bases, and 14 bases lay in between.

The chain combines TRBV3-1 (or the pseudogene TRBV3-2) with TRBJ2-6; D is perhaps TRBD2 (5 bases). The CDR3 contains 16 residues. Germline V gives CDR1 LGHDT, CDR2 YNNKEL (reference sequence). The germline V and J ends were trimmed by 2 bases and 2 bases, with 10 bases remaining between them. The CDR3 nucleotides are TGTGCCAGCAGCCAAAGGTGGGGAGCTGGGGCCAACGTCCTGACTTTC. It translates to CASSQRWGAGANVLTF.

V usage is TRBV16 and J usage is TRBJ1-3, with D perhaps matching TRBD1 (6 bases). Trimming shortened V by 0 bases and J by 0 bases, and 15 bases separated the two germline ends. This CDR3 has 18 residues. CDR1 and CDR2 from the germline V gene are KGHSY and FQNENV. CDR3: CASSQSNRPDSSGNTIYF. CDR3 nucleotide sequence: TGTGCCAGCAGCCAATCGAATCGACCGGACAGCTCTGGAAACACCATATATTTT.